This is a list of T cell receptor beta chains from one sample in a study of blood T cell repertoires in COVID-19. Profiled with immunoSEQ multiplex PCR; TCRdb holds only in-frame clones, not every one. The repertoire holds roughly 180,000 clones, around 88% seen once, with roughly 8.7% in the top ten. Material: PBMCs or T cells enriched from blood (not recorded which). These TCRs come from a woman under 40 who had recovered from COVID-19. CDR3s include the opening cysteine and the closing phenylalanine or tryptophan. D genes are given only for firm matches. Clone size is stated in some rows and not others, as once, few, many or a class when expanded.

D: -; J: TRBJ1-1; V: TRBV7-8; size: -; DNA: TGTGCCAGCAGCTTAGCGCCGGGATTGAACACTGAAGCTTTCTTT; CDR3: CASSLAPGLNTEAFF
D: -; J: TRBJ2-7; V: TRBV19; size: -; DNA: TGTGCCAGTAGTAAATTTTCCCCCGGGGTCCAGGTTGTCCACGAGCAGTACTTC; CDR3: CASSKFSPGVQVVHEQYF
D: TRBD1; J: TRBJ2-2; V: TRBV9; size: few; DNA: TGTGCCAGCAGCGCCCCGGGACAGGGGATCACCGGGGAGCTGTTTTTT; CDR3: CASSAPGQGITGELFF
D: -; J: TRBJ2-2; V: TRBV5-1; size: -; DNA: TGCGCCAGCAGCCCAGGAGGATCTAACACCGGGGAGCTGTTTTTT; CDR3: CASSPGGSNTGELFF
D: TRBD2; J: TRBJ2-5; V: TRBV6-1; size: -; DNA: TGTGCCAGCAGTGAAACTAGCGGGAGCCAAGAGACCCAGTACTTC; CDR3: CASSETSGSQETQYF
D: TRBD2; J: TRBJ2-6; V: TRBV30; size: -; DNA: TGTGCCTGGAGCGGTTCCGGGGGGACTGAGGCCAACGTCCTGACTTTC; CDR3: CAWSGSGGTEANVLTF
D: -; J: TRBJ2-1; V: TRBV28; size: -; DNA: TGTGCCAGCAGTCTAGTGCTCAATGAGCAGTTCTTC; CDR3: CASSLVLNEQFF
D: -; J: TRBJ2-7; V: TRBV28; size: few; DNA: TGTGCCAGCACCCTAGGAAGGGAGCAGTACTTC; CDR3: CASTLGREQYF
D: TRBD1; J: TRBJ2-2; V: TRBV6-4; size: -; DNA: TGTGCCAGCAGTGACTCAGGGACAGGGTCGAACACCGGGGAGCTGTTTTTT; CDR3: CASSDSGTGSNTGELFF
D: -; J: TRBJ1-1; V: TRBV28; size: once; DNA: TGTGCCAGTAGTCCAACAGTGAACACTGAAGCTTTCTTT; CDR3: CASSPTVNTEAFF
D: -; J: TRBJ2-1; V: TRBV7-9; size: -; DNA: TGTGCCAGCAGCCGGGACTCATACAATGAGCAGTTCTTC; CDR3: CASSRDSYNEQFF
D: -; J: TRBJ2-1; V: TRBV6-6; size: -; DNA: TGTGCCAGCAGTTCCCAGGGAACCTCCTACAATGAGCAGTTCTTC; CDR3: CASSSQGTSYNEQFF
D: TRBD2; J: TRBJ2-1; V: TRBV27; size: -; DNA: TGTGCCAGCAGTTCTAACGGACTAGCGGTTTCCTACAATGAGCAGTTCTTC; CDR3: CASSSNGLAVSYNEQFF
D: -; J: TRBJ2-3; V: TRBV4-1; size: -; DNA: TGCGCCAGCAGCGAAAGGGGGGGCGGGACCATCACAGATACGCAGTATTTT; CDR3: CASSERGGGTITDTQYF
D: TRBD1; J: TRBJ2-7; V: TRBV28; size: -; DNA: TGTGCCAGCAGCACAGGGGGCTACGAGCAGTACTTC; CDR3: CASSTGGYEQYF
D: -; J: TRBJ1-3; V: TRBV18; size: -; DNA: TGTGCCAGCTCACCACGATCGGGGGAAGGAAACACCATATATTTT; CDR3: CASSPRSGEGNTIYF
D: TRBD1; J: TRBJ1-1; V: TRBV29-1; size: -; DNA: TGCAGCGTTGAAGATAGGGGACAGGAAGCTTTCTTT; CDR3: CSVEDRGQEAFF
D: -; J: TRBJ2-7; V: TRBV2; size: -; DNA: TGTGCCAGCAAAGACGGCACACAGAGGGACTACGAGCAGTACTTC; CDR3: CASKDGTQRDYEQYF
D: -; J: TRBJ1-2; V: TRBV30; size: -; DNA: TGTGCCTGGACCCCGGGACTGGACTATGGCTACACCTTC; CDR3: CAWTPGLDYGYTF
D: -; J: TRBJ2-7; V: TRBV3-1/TRBV3-2; size: -; DNA: TGTGCCAGCAGCCCAAACTGGGGGGACGAGACCTACGAGCAGTACTTC; CDR3: CASSPNWGDETYEQYF
D: TRBD2; J: TRBJ2-7; V: TRBV30; size: -; DNA: TGTGCCTGGAGTGCAATAGATCAGACTAGCGGGGAGTACGAGCAGTACTTC; CDR3: CAWSAIDQTSGEYEQYF
D: -; J: TRBJ1-2; V: TRBV28; size: -; DNA: TGTGCCAGCAGTACAGGCCCCTATGGCTACACCTTC; CDR3: CASSTGPYGYTF
D: -; J: TRBJ2-7; V: TRBV5-1; size: -; DNA: TGCGCCAGCAGAAACACCTACGAGCAGTACTTC; CDR3: CASRNTYEQYF
D: TRBD1; J: TRBJ1-4; V: TRBV5-4; size: -; DNA: TGTGCCAGCAGGCCGGGACAGGGCATAGAAAAACTGTTTTTT; CDR3: CASRPGQGIEKLFF
D: TRBD1; J: TRBJ2-2; V: TRBV6-1; size: -; DNA: TGTGCCAGCAGTGAAAGGGGACAGGGGGCCGGCACCGGGGAGCTGTTTTTT; CDR3: CASSERGQGAGTGELFF
D: TRBD2; J: TRBJ2-5; V: TRBV10-3; size: -; DNA: TGTGCCATTCGGAGCGGGAGTTCTCAAGAGACCCAGTACTTC; CDR3: CAIRSGSSQETQYF
D: -; J: TRBJ2-2; V: TRBV7-9; size: -; DNA: TGTGCCAGCAGCATAGGTAGGGGCGCATTTGACACCGGGGAGCTGTTTTTT; CDR3: CASSIGRGAFDTGELFF
D: TRBD2; J: TRBJ2-1; V: TRBV9; size: -; DNA: TGTGCCAGCAGCGCACTACTGAGTTCTAGCGGGAGGGCCTCCTACAATGAGCAGTTCTTC; CDR3: CASSALLSSSGRASYNEQFF
D: -; J: TRBJ1-1; V: TRBV6-5; size: -; DNA: TGTGCCAGCAGTACAAACACTGAAGCTTTCTTT; CDR3: CASSTNTEAFF
D: -; J: TRBJ1-5; V: TRBV21-1; size: -; DNA: TGTGCCAGCAGCAAAAAGGATTACAGGGAGACTCAGCCCCAGCATTTT; CDR3: CASSKKDYRETQPQHF
D: -; J: TRBJ1-1; V: TRBV14; size: -; DNA: TGTGCCAGCAGCCAAGGAGGGTACACTGAAGCTTTCTTT; CDR3: CASSQGGYTEAFF
D: TRBD2; J: TRBJ2-7; V: TRBV24-1; size: -; DNA: TGTGCCACCAGTGGCCCCGGGACTAGCGGTTCATACGAGCAGTACTTC; CDR3: CATSGPGTSGSYEQYF
D: -; J: TRBJ2-6; V: TRBV19; size: -; DNA: TGTGCCAGTAGTGTGTCTCGGGGGGCCAACGTCCTGACTTTC; CDR3: CASSVSRGANVLTF
D: TRBD1; J: TRBJ1-5; V: TRBV2; size: -; DNA: TGTGCCAGCAGTGGGACAGGGGGAAATCAGCCCCAGCATTTT; CDR3: CASSGTGGNQPQHF
D: -; J: TRBJ1-5; V: TRBV5-5; size: -; DNA: TGTGCCAGCAGCTTGGAGGGGACATCACTTCAGCCCCAGCATTTT; CDR3: CASSLEGTSLQPQHF
D: -; J: TRBJ2-1; V: TRBV27; size: once; DNA: TGTGCCAGCTCCTCCGGGACTTCCTACAATGAGCAGTTCTTC; CDR3: CASSSGTSYNEQFF
D: TRBD2; J: TRBJ2-1; V: TRBV29-1; size: once; DNA: TGCAGCGTTGGGGCGGTTAGCGGGAGGGCCGGTAATGAGCAGTTCTTC; CDR3: CSVGAVSGRAGNEQFF
D: -; J: TRBJ1-1; V: TRBV12-3/TRBV12-4; size: -; DNA: TGTGCCAGCAGTTTCGGTCCGAACACTGAAGCTTTCTTT; CDR3: CASSFGPNTEAFF
D: TRBD2; J: TRBJ2-1; V: TRBV7-7; size: once; DNA: TGTGCTAGCAGCTACGGACTAGCGGGGGACAATGAGCAGTTCTTC; CDR3: CASSYGLAGDNEQFF
D: TRBD2; J: TRBJ2-5; V: TRBV5-5; size: -; DNA: TGTGCCAGCAGCGGCCTGACTAGCGCAGAGACCCAGTACTTC; CDR3: CASSGLTSAETQYF
D: -; J: TRBJ1-1; V: TRBV30; size: -; DNA: TGTGCCTGGAGTGTACTAGGAGACACTGAAGCTTTCTTT; CDR3: CAWSVLGDTEAFF
D: TRBD2; J: TRBJ2-3; V: TRBV5-1; size: few; DNA: TGCGCCAGCAGCCTTGGACTAGCGGAGATTATAGATACGCAGTATTTT; CDR3: CASSLGLAEIIDTQYF
D: -; J: TRBJ2-3; V: TRBV15; size: -; DNA: TGTGCCACCAGCGACCCGAGTGCGGGACCCGGACGAGATACGCAGTATTTT; CDR3: CATSDPSAGPGRDTQYF
D: -; J: TRBJ2-7; V: TRBV6-5; size: -; DNA: TGTGCCAGCAGTTATCTTCGGGAGCCCTACGAGCAGTACTTC; CDR3: CASSYLREPYEQYF
D: -; J: TRBJ1-1; V: TRBV7-9; size: -; DNA: TGTGCCAGCAGCCCACGTGCGAGGTCGAACACTGAAGCTTTCTTT; CDR3: CASSPRARSNTEAFF
D: -; J: TRBJ2-5; V: TRBV27; size: -; DNA: TGTGCCAGCCAGGGGGGAGGACACCAAGAGACCCAGTACTTC; CDR3: CASQGGGHQETQYF
D: TRBD1; J: TRBJ1-4; V: TRBV5-6; size: few; DNA: TGTGCCAGCAGCCAACGGACAGGTCTTAATGAAAAACTGTTTTTT; CDR3: CASSQRTGLNEKLFF
D: TRBD1; J: TRBJ1-1; V: TRBV11-1; size: -; DNA: TGTGCCAGCAGCTTAAATTCGGGCAGGGGGGACACTGAAGCTTTCTTT; CDR3: CASSLNSGRGDTEAFF
D: TRBD1; J: TRBJ2-2; V: TRBV5-1; size: -; DNA: TGCGCCAGCCTCGCGGCAGGGGGCTTGAGGAGCACCGGGGAGCTGTTTTTT; CDR3: CASLAAGGLRSTGELFF
D: TRBD2; J: TRBJ2-7; V: TRBV6-5; size: -; DNA: TGTGCCAGCAGTTACGCCCCGGGACTAGCGGCCTACGAGCAGTACTTC; CDR3: CASSYAPGLAAYEQYF
D: TRBD2; J: TRBJ2-1; V: TRBV7-8; size: once; DNA: TGTGCCAGCAGCTTAGGACTAGCGGACTACAATGAGCAGTTCTTC; CDR3: CASSLGLADYNEQFF
D: TRBD2; J: TRBJ2-7; V: TRBV6-5; size: -; DNA: TGTGCCAGCAGTTCAGCGGGAGGGCCAGACGAGCAGTACTTC; CDR3: CASSSAGGPDEQYF